This T cell receptor beta chain stems from a study of blood T cell repertoires in COVID-19. Study overall: Italy, Spain and the United States were the sources of the convalescent and acute COVID-19 samples.

Profiling relied on immunoSEQ multiplex PCR, and the TCRdb table lists in-frame clones only, not all of them. The sample records 250,000 or so clones, more than 70% being singletons. Cohorts were based on clinical histories the participants reported. The CDR3 runs to 15 residues. Germline CDR1 SEHNR, CDR2 FQNEAQ (reference sequence). J was trimmed by 8 bases and V by 6 bases; bases with no gene match: 11. Sample: PBMCs or T cells enriched from blood (not recorded which). V is TRBV7-9 and J is TRBJ2-1, with TRBD2 identical over 9 bases. The receptor's source is a woman between 50 and 59 years old who had recovered from COVID-19. CDR3 sequence (DNA): TGTGCCAGCAGGAGCGATAGCGGGAGTCTTCATGAGCAGTTCTTC. This sequence encodes CASRSDSGSLHEQFF. Full variable domain (missing parts from reference TRBV7-9 and TRBJ2-1): DTGVSQNPRHKITKRGQNVTFRCDPISEHNRLYWYRQTLGQGPEFLTYFQNEAQLEKSRLLSDRFSAERPKGSFSTLEIQRTEQGDSAMYLCASRSDSGSLHEQFFGPGTRLTVL.